This is a list of T cell receptor beta chains from one sample in a study of PD-1 blockade in classical Hodgkin lymphoma. Here immunoSEQ multiplex PCR was the method, and the copy in TCRdb shows in-frame clones only, minus some. The table lists 20,000 to 25,000 clones, approximately 70% of them singletons, with 2.5% to 4% in the top ten. The sample here was peripheral blood mononuclear cells (PBMCs), taken at baseline. The receptors were sampled from a human donor with classical Hodgkin lymphoma. The CDR3 runs from the conserved cysteine through the conserved F or W. The D gene is left open where the match is weak. Rows may omit the clone size; those that give it use once, few, many or a size class.

j_gene: TRBJ2-7; v_gene: TRBV4-3; len: 17; abundance: few; d_gene: .; CDR3nt: TGCGCCAGCAGCCAAGATCCCCGGGGGGCTGGGGCGGGGGAGCAGTACTTC; CDR3aa: CASSQDPRGAGAGEQYF
j_gene: TRBJ1-5; v_gene: TRBV10-3; len: 15; abundance: .; d_gene: .; CDR3nt: TGTGCCATCAGTGAGATAGGGGTAAGGGATCAGCCCCAGCATTTT; CDR3aa: CAISEIGVRDQPQHF
j_gene: TRBJ2-1; v_gene: TRBV5-6; len: 15; abundance: few; d_gene: TRBD1; CDR3nt: TGTGCCAGCAGCTTGGGGACAGGTGGGAACAATGAGCAGTTCTTC; CDR3aa: CASSLGTGGNNEQFF
j_gene: TRBJ2-1; v_gene: TRBV2; len: 14; abundance: .; d_gene: TRBD2; CDR3nt: TGTGCCAGCACTCGGGGGGGCGAGTACAATGAGCAGTTCTTC; CDR3aa: CASTRGGEYNEQFF
j_gene: TRBJ2-1; v_gene: TRBV11-2; len: 16; abundance: .; d_gene: TRBD1; CDR3nt: TGTGCCAGCAGCTTCCTCCCTGGGACAGGAGGAGGTGAGCAGTTCTTC; CDR3aa: CASSFLPGTGGGEQFF
j_gene: TRBJ2-1; v_gene: TRBV27; len: 14; abundance: .; d_gene: .; CDR3nt: TGTGCCAGCAGTTTGCAGGCCTCCTACAATGAGCAGTTCTTC; CDR3aa: CASSLQASYNEQFF
j_gene: TRBJ1-1; v_gene: TRBV6-5; len: 15; abundance: .; d_gene: .; CDR3nt: TGTGCCAGCAGCTCCCCCGGGACCGACGGCGCTGAAGCTTTCTTT; CDR3aa: CASSSPGTDGAEAFF
j_gene: TRBJ2-2; v_gene: TRBV6-5; len: 14; abundance: .; d_gene: .; CDR3nt: TGTGCCAGCAGTTCCACAGTGAACACCGGGGAGCTGTTTTTT; CDR3aa: CASSSTVNTGELFF
j_gene: TRBJ1-1; v_gene: TRBV5-1; len: 12; abundance: once; d_gene: .; CDR3nt: TGCGCCAGCAGCTTCTCAGGTGAAGAAGCTTTCTTT; CDR3aa: CASSFSGEEAFF
j_gene: TRBJ2-3; v_gene: TRBV6-1; len: 16; abundance: .; d_gene: .; CDR3nt: TGTGCCAGCAGTGGAGGAGGACACTCTAGCACAGATACGCAGTATTTT; CDR3aa: CASSGGGHSSTDTQYF
j_gene: TRBJ1-5; v_gene: TRBV7-2; len: 15; abundance: .; d_gene: .; CDR3nt: TGTGCCAGCAGTCAGGGACACCTTAGCAATCAGCCCCAGCATTTT; CDR3aa: CASSQGHLSNQPQHF